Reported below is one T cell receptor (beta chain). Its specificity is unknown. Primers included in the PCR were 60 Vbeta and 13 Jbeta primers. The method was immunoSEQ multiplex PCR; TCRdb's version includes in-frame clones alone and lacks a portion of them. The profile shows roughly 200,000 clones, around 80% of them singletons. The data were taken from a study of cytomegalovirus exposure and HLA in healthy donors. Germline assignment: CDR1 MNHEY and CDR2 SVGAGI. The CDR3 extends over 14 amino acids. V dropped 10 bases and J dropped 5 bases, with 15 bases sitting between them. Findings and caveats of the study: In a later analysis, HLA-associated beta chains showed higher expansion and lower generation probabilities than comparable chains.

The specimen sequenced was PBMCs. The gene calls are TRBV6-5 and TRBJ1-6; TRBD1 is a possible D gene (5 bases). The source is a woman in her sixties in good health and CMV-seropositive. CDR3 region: CAIRQNQDNSPLHF. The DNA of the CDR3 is TGTGCCATCCGACAGAACCAGGATAATTCACCCCTCCACTTT.